Each of the 16 T cell receptor beta chains below was sequenced from the same sample in a study of blood T cell repertoires in COVID-19. Produced via immunoSEQ multiplex PCR; TCRdb's table is partial and in-frame only. Of approximately 76,000 clones in the sample, around 79% were seen once. Sequencing used peripheral blood. The receptors shown here come from a man in his fifties or sixties with acute or convalescent COVID-19.

V and J are TRBV28 and TRBJ2-2, with D tentatively TRBD2 (5 bases). V was trimmed by 2 bases and J by 2 bases, leaving 12 bases between them. Germline CDR1 MDHEN, CDR2 SYDVKM. This CDR3 has 16 amino acids. Here the CDR3 reads CASSLPGNRNTGELFF. CDR3 coding DNA: TGTGCCAGCAGTTTACCGGGAAATCGTAACACCGGGGAGCTGTTTTTT.

The chain uses TRBV6-1 and TRBJ2-2; 9 bases fit TRBD1. In germline, CDR1 is MNHNS, CDR2 SASEGT. After removal of 6 bases from V and 3 bases from J, the junction contained 17 bases not matched to a gene. The CDR3 covers 19 residues. In DNA, the CDR3 is TGTGCCAGCAGGGAATACCTGCTCCGGGACAGGGAGGACACCGGGGAGCTGTTTTTT. Its protein is CASREYLLRDREDTGELFF.

The V and J genes are TRBV4-3 and TRBJ1-5; TRBD1 is a possible D gene (6 bases). Germline V lookup: CDR1 LGHNA, CDR2 YSLEER. V was cut by 4 bases and J by 9 bases, with 16 bases left in between. This CDR3 is built from 14 residues. The CDR3 loop reads CASSRFPGDLPQHF. As DNA, the CDR3 is TGCGCCAGCAGCCGATTTCCAGGGGATTTGCCCCAGCATTTT.

The CDR3 coding sequence is TGTGCCAGCAGCCCTGGAGGGGTACGGGAAAAACTGTTTTTT. It translates to CASSPGGVREKLFF. This chain connects TRBV14 to TRBJ1-4; possibly TRBD1 for D (5 bases). Germline CDR1 SGHDN, CDR2 FVKESK. V was clipped by 4 bases and J by 8 bases, with 14 bases between them. CDR3 length: 14 residues.

The chain employs TRBV3-1 (or the pseudogene TRBV3-2) and TRBJ1-5; D unclear. This CDR3 comprises 11 residues. CDR1 is LGHDT and CDR2 is YNNKEL in the germline V gene (reference sequence). V lost 2 bases and J lost 9, with 5 bases in between. CDR3 in DNA: TGTGCCAGCAGCCAAAGCCGGCCCCAGCATTTT. Amino acid sequence: CASSQSRPQHF.

This clone has more than one count but fewer than ten. The chain combines TRBV6-5 with TRBJ1-1; D gene ambiguous. Germline V gives CDR1 MNHEY, CDR2 SVGAGI. This CDR3 comprises 15 residues. Between the trimmed V and J ends, which lost 4 bases and 0 bases, there was a span of 12 bases. The CDR3 protein is CASSSRSQVNTEAFF. The DNA for the CDR3 is TGTGCCAGCAGTTCCCGAAGCCAAGTGAACACTGAAGCTTTCTTT.

The J gene is TRBJ2-3, the V gene TRBV6-5; 7 nucleotides agree with TRBD1. Trimming removed 5 bases from V and 2 bases from J; junction bases left unmatched: 7. The CDR3 covers 15 residues. Germline lookup yields CDR1 MNHEY and CDR2 SVGAGI. The DNA for the CDR3 is TGTGCCAGCAGTAATCAACAGGGGCCCACAGATACGCAGTATTTT. Amino acids: CASSNQQGPTDTQYF.

The chain recombines TRBV7-3 with TRBJ1-1; D not resolved. Germline CDR1 and CDR2: SGHTA and FQGTGA. The CDR3 spans 14 residues. V lost 4 bases, J lost 0 bases, and 9 bases lay in between. The CDR3 bases are TGTGCCAGCAGCTCAGGACTTATGAACACTGAAGCTTTCTTT. Protein product: CASSSGLMNTEAFF. The full variable domain, rest sourced from reference TRBV7-3 and TRBJ1-1, is GAGVSQTPSNKVTEKGKYVELRCDPISGHTALYWYRQSLGQGPEFLIYFQGTGAADDSGLPNDRFFAVRPEGSVSTLKIQRTERGDSAVYLCASSSGLMNTEAFFGQGTRLTVV.

The chain has TRBV29-1 and TRBJ2-7, with D unresolved. Germline V gene sequence: CDR1 SQVTM, CDR2 ANQGSEA. This CDR3 comprises 11 residues. V gave up 4 bases and J gave up 1 base, with 5 bases separating them. In DNA form, the CDR3 reads TGCAGCGTTGTATTATCCTACGAGCAGTACTTC. This encodes CSVVLSYEQYF.

The rearrangement links TRBV18 to TRBJ1-2; 8 nucleotides match TRBD1. The CDR3 extends over 14 amino acids. In germline, CDR1 is KGHSH, CDR2 LQKENI. The J segment lost 7 bases and the V segment lost 5 bases, leaving 9 bases of the junction unmatched. CDR3 sequence: CASSAFGQGGGYTF. In nucleotides, the CDR3 is TGTGCCAGCTCAGCCTTCGGACAGGGCGGTGGCTACACCTTC.

J is TRBJ1-3 and V is TRBV19; a weak D match, TRBD1 (6 bases). The V gene's germline CDR1 is LNHDA and CDR2 SQIVND (reference sequence). The CDR3 spans 15 residues. The V and J ends lost 5 bases and 0 bases respectively, with 11 bases between them. In DNA form, the CDR3 reads TGTGCCAGTAGTTCTAAGACAGGCTCTGGAAACACCATATATTTT. Its translation is CASSSKTGSGNTIYF. Full variable domain (outside the CDR3, taken from reference TRBV19 and TRBJ1-3): DGGITQSPKYLFRKEGQNVTLSCEQNLNHDAMYWYRQDPGQGLRLIYYSQIVNDFQKGDIAEGYSVSREKKESFPLTVTSAQKNPTAFYLCASSSKTGSGNTIYFGEGSWLTVV.

This clone was recorded a few times. The rearrangement uses TRBV12-5 and TRBJ2-1; 9 bases fit TRBD1. This CDR3 comprises 18 residues. The ends lost 0 bases at V and 8 bases at J; junction bases unmatched: 14. Germline V gene sequence: CDR1 LGHNT, CDR2 FRNRAP. CDR3: CASGLVLALRDRVDEQFF. The CDR3 DNA reads as TGTGCTAGTGGTTTGGTACTTGCCTTACGGGACAGGGTCGATGAGCAGTTCTTC.

The table lists this clone with a few counts. The chain recombines TRBV5-1 with TRBJ1-2, with TRBD1 matching over 8 bases. The CDR3 has 14 residues. Germline V lookup: CDR1 SGHRS, CDR2 YFSETQ. The junction had 7 bases not matched to a gene; V was cut back by 5 bases and J by 4 bases. This chain's CDR3 is CASRYDRGIYGYTF. In DNA form, the CDR3 reads TGCGCCAGCAGGTACGACAGGGGAATCTATGGCTACACCTTC.

The chain links TRBV7-2 to TRBJ1-5, with 7 bases that match TRBD1. The germline V gene has CDR1 SGHTA and CDR2 FQGNSA. The ends lost 5 bases at V and 5 bases at J; junction bases unmatched: 9. CDR3 size: 15 residues. CDR3 in amino acids: CASSQEDRFDQPQHF. The CDR3 nucleotides are TGTGCCAGCAGCCAAGAGGACAGGTTCGATCAGCCCCAGCATTTT.

This rearrangement joins TRBV6-2 or TRBV6-3 to TRBJ1-5; the D is unclear. V lost 2 bases and J lost 6, with 14 bases in between. CDR1 is MNHEY and CDR2 is SVGEGT in the germline V gene. This CDR3 comprises 15 residues. CDR3 amino acids: CASSYREAGSQPQHF. The CDR3 DNA follows: TGTGCCAGCAGTTACAGGGAGGCGGGCAGTCAGCCCCAGCATTTT.

Many counts were recorded for this clone. This sequence joins TRBV6-2 or TRBV6-3 and TRBJ1-5; no definite D call. V lost 7 bases, J lost 7 bases, and 17 bases lay in between. Germline V gives CDR1 MNHEY, CDR2 SVGEGT. The CDR3 totals 14 residues. The CDR3 spells CASTPRGPGQPQHF. The CDR3 nucleotides read TGTGCCAGCACCCCGAGAGGGCCGGGGCAGCCCCAGCATTTT.